The 16 T cell receptor beta chains in this list originate from one sample, sequenced in a study of shared clonotypes between healthy human individuals. TCRdb's copy holds only in-frame clones and misses some; the assay was immunoSEQ multiplex PCR. The sample has some 2.4 million clones, 93% seen once; the top ten hold about 0.38%. Sequencing input: naive CD4+ T cells from PBMCs. Specified subset: CD45RA+ positively selected. The source of these receptors is a man between 18 and 35 years old in good health. Some clones in this sample may be carry-over from other donors' samples.

This chain uses TRBV5-1 with TRBJ2-2; D might be TRBD2 (5 bases). The CDR3 covers 16 residues. Germline V CDR1 and CDR2: SGHRS, YFSETQ. V lost 1 base and J 7 bases, leaving 17 bases between the germline ends. The CDR3 sequence is CASSLRWTPSGGELFF. For the CDR3, the DNA is TGCGCCAGCAGCTTGCGCTGGACTCCTTCAGGCGGGGAGCTGTTTTTT.

Note on this clone: The sample carries other DNA sequences with the same CDR3. The rearrangement joins TRBV6-5 to TRBJ1-1, with 8 bases aligning to TRBD1. J gave up 4 bases and V 2 bases, and 3 bases lay outside the gene matches. This CDR3 comprises 14 residues. Per germline, CDR1 MNHEY and CDR2 SVGAGI. In DNA, the CDR3 is TGTGCCAGCAGTTACCAAACAGGGGGCACTGAAGCTTTCTTT. It encodes CASSYQTGGTEAFF.

The chain couples TRBV7-2 to TRBJ1-2; 8 bases line up with TRBD1. This CDR3 region has 15 residues. Trimming removed 1 base from V and 4 bases from J; junction bases left unmatched: 5. Germline CDR1 and CDR2: SGHTA and FQGNSA. CDR3 sequence (DNA): TGTGCCAGCAGCTTAGTCAGGGGGCTCGGCTATGGCTACACCTTC. The encoded protein is CASSLVRGLGYGYTF.

The chain combines TRBV28 with TRBJ2-7; tentatively, D is TRBD1 (5 bases). Germline-derived CDR1 and CDR2 are MDHEN and SYDVKM. Trimming removed 7 bases from V and 3 bases from J, with 16 bases in between. The CDR3 contains 14 residues. CDR3 in amino acids: CASKSAGSHYEQYF. Here the CDR3 DNA reads TGTGCCAGCAAGTCCGCAGGGTCCCACTACGAGCAGTACTTC.

The table lists this clone with a count of one. V is TRBV28 and J is TRBJ1-2, with 8 positions matching TRBD1. The J segment lost 4 bases and the V segment lost 3 bases, leaving 7 bases of the junction unmatched. The germline V gene has CDR1 MDHEN and CDR2 SYDVKM. The CDR3 consists of 15 residues. CDR3 sequence reads: CASSLQGANGYGYTF. DNA of the CDR3: TGTGCCAGCAGTTTGCAGGGGGCGAATGGCTATGGCTACACCTTC.

CDR3 nucleotides: TGTGCCAGCAGTTTAATCGCCGGGACTAGATCGACAAAAGCTTACTCAGATACGCAGTATTTT. It is translated as CASSLIAGTRSTKAYSDTQYF. The rearrangement joins TRBV27 to TRBJ2-3; 8 nucleotides agree with TRBD2. With V trimmed by 2 bases and J by 4 bases, 23 bases remained unmatched. This CDR3 region has 21 residues. The germline CDR1 and CDR2 sequences are MNHEY and SMNVEV (reference sequence).

This clone was seen only once. This sequence joins TRBV2 and TRBJ1-1; 7 bases fit TRBD1. The junction had 12 bases not matched to a gene; V was cut back by 6 bases and J by 5 bases. The length of the CDR3 is 15 residues. Germline lookup yields CDR1 SNHLY and CDR2 FYNNEI. As DNA, the CDR3 is TGTGCCAGCAGGGTTATGTCAGGGGGGTTGACTGAAGCTTTCTTT. Protein: CASRVMSGGLTEAFF.

The chain is built from TRBV5-4 and TRBJ2-3, with a possible D match to TRBD2 (5 bases). Germline CDR1 and CDR2: SGHNT and YYREEE (reference sequence). V dropped 6 bases and J dropped 3 bases, with 17 bases sitting between them. The CDR3 is 15 residues long. The DNA for the CDR3 is TGTGCCAGCACTCGTCGGGAAAAAGGTACAGATACGCAGTATTTT. Residues: CASTRREKGTDTQYF.

V is TRBV2 and J is TRBJ2-2; 7 bases match TRBD2. The V and J ends lost 6 bases and 1 base, in that order; junction bases with no gene match: 5. The CDR3 runs 15 residues. Germline loops: CDR1 SNHLY, CDR2 FYNNEI. Here the CDR3 reads CASRVASGNTGELFF. CDR3 bases: TGTGCCAGCAGAGTGGCTAGCGGGAACACCGGGGAGCTGTTTTTT.

As for this clone: Different DNA sequences within this sample yield the same CDR3. CDR3: CSAGSGETQYF. In DNA form, the CDR3 reads TGCAGTGCCGGATCTGGTGAGACCCAGTACTTC. The gene calls are TRBV20-1 and TRBJ2-5; unclear D gene. The CDR3 sequence is 11 residues long. V was trimmed by 6 bases and J by 5 bases, leaving 10 bases between them. The germline V gene encodes CDR1 DFQATT and CDR2 SNEGSKA (reference sequence).

For the CDR3, the DNA is TGTGCCAGCTCCGCTCAAGGGGACCCGTCCTACGAGCAGTACTTC. The encoded protein is CASSAQGDPSYEQYF. This chain uses TRBV18 with TRBJ2-7; D could derive from TRBD1 or TRBD2 (5 bases each). The CDR3 length is 15 residues. The V end was cut by 6 bases, the J end by 1 base, with 16 bases between. CDR1 is KGHSH and CDR2 is LQKENI in the germline V gene.

Of note for this clone: The sample contains more than one DNA sequence encoding this CDR3. V usage is TRBV28 and J usage is TRBJ2-3; no firm D call. The CDR3 length is 11 residues. CDR1 and CDR2 from the germline V gene are MDHEN and SYDVKM. Trimming took 4 bases from V and 6 from J, leaving 5 bases between them. The CDR3 DNA follows: TGTGCCAGCAGTTATCCCGATACGCAGTATTTT. It codes for CASSYPDTQYF. Full variable domain (missing parts from reference TRBV28 and TRBJ2-3): DVKVTQSSRYLVKRTGEKVFLECVQDMDHENMFWYRQDPGLGLRLIYFSYDVKMKEKGDIPEGYSVSREKKERFSLILESASTNQTSMYLCASSYPDTQYFGPGTRLTVL.

J is TRBJ1-1 and V is TRBV30; 8 positions agree with TRBD1. J gave up 10 bases and V 3 bases, and 16 bases lay outside the gene matches. The length of the CDR3 is 15 residues. CDR1 and CDR2 from the germline V gene are GTSNPN and SVGIG (reference sequence). The CDR3 here is CAWSLPYGPDRGAFF. The CDR3 DNA reads TGTGCCTGGAGCCTGCCTTACGGGCCCGACAGGGGAGCTTTCTTT.

V is TRBV5-5 and J is TRBJ2-3; D gene ambiguous. Germline CDR1 is SGHKS and CDR2 is YYEKEE (reference sequence). With 2 bases removed from V and 8 bases from J, the gap between germline ends came to 15 bases. The CDR3 loop spans 14 amino acids. The CDR3 DNA is TGTGCCAGCAGCTTTAACCCTGAGACTGCTACGCAGTATTTT. Translating gives CASSFNPETATQYF.

In the case of this clone: The same CDR3 can be traced to other DNA sequences in this sample. The gene calls are TRBV6-5 and TRBJ1-2; D is perhaps TRBD1 (5 bases). The CDR3 covers 13 residues. V was cut by 2 bases and J by 4 bases, with 8 bases left in between. Germline loops: CDR1 MNHEY, CDR2 SVGAGI. The CDR3 DNA follows: TGTGCCAGCAGTTACCAGGGCTCCTATGGCTACACCTTC. It translates to CASSYQGSYGYTF.

The chain uses TRBV2 and TRBJ2-1; possibly TRBD2 for D (6 bases). Trimming shortened V by 4 bases and J by 2 bases, and 12 bases separated the two germline ends. Germline V gene lookup returns CDR1 SNHLY and CDR2 FYNNEI. There are 15 residues in the CDR3. The CDR3 reads CASSGEDYTYNEQFF. The CDR3 nucleotides are TGTGCCAGCAGTGGGGAGGACTACACCTACAATGAGCAGTTCTTC.